The clone carrying this TCR beta chain was observed at least ten times. What it binds is unknown. The data were taken from a study of regulatory T cells in long-lasting Graves disease. Whole-study findings and limits: New patients shared 966 public clonotypes, and persistent patients shared more, with 2,500 to 3,000. Favored gene segments in persistent disease were TRBV28, TRBJ1-2 and TRBJ2-5.

For TCR beta, libraries came from iRepertoire HTBI primers and Arm-PCR of CDR3 regions. TCRdb ran MiXCR on the multiplex PCR reads and lists one entry per CDR3 protein. The table records 400,000 to 500,000 distinct CDR3 sequences, about 16% of them present only once. The CDR3 runs to 14 residues. CDR1 is SGHAT, CDR2 FQNNGV, per germline. V lost 4 bases to trimming and J lost 7 bases, with 15 bases between them. Time point: newly diagnosed GD, antithyroid drugs for less than 3 months. The authors made the TCR library using RNA they extracted from PBMCs. Each patient gave 8.5 to 10 milliliters of EDTA-anticoagulated peripheral blood. The data also belong to a second study, concerning T cells in Graves' hyperthyroidism and ophthalmopathy. That source reports: On the basis of clinical symptoms, serum thyroxine and TRAb, thyroid ultrasound and orbital computed tomography, diagnoses were made.

This sample comprised peripheral blood mononuclear cells (PBMCs), obtained at new diagnosis, from a patient treated with antithyroid drugs. The clonotype comes from a woman under 30 with Graves disease. The chain couples TRBV11-2 to TRBJ2-3, with D possibly TRBD2 on 6 matching bases. This CDR3 reads CASSYSGSRYTQYF. Here the CDR3 DNA reads TGTGCCAGCAGCTACAGCGGGTCCCGGTATACGCAGTATTTT.